This T cell receptor beta chain emerged from a study of response to subunit inactivated influenza vaccine. TCRdb called the RT-PCR reads again in MiXCR, with one record for every CDR3 protein. The data show 450,000 to 500,000 distinct CDR3 sequences, with approximately 11% seen just once and about 12% held by the top ten. As concerns this clonotype: The antigen is undetermined.

Study observations and caveats: Each seasonal flu vaccination may recruit only limited new T cells, authors suggested.

The TCR comes from a man in his forties or fifties who received an inactivated influenza vaccine. The sample consisted of PBMCs from blood, taken 35 to 45 days after vaccination.

CDR3 sequence: CSATKAGENTGELFF. The CDR3 DNA reads as TGCAGTGCCACTAAAGCGGGAGAGAACACCGGGGAGCTGTTTTTT. The chain is built from TRBV20-1 and TRBJ2-2; 8 bases agree with TRBD2. The length of the CDR3 is 15 residues. The J segment lost 1 base and the V segment lost 6 bases, leaving 7 bases of the junction unmatched. Germline lookup yields CDR1 DFQATT and CDR2 SNEGSKA (reference sequence).